This note documents a single T cell receptor (beta chain) sequence. Trimming cost V 3 bases and J 8 bases, with 8 bases left between them. The length of the CDR3 is 12 residues. This sample is part of a study of blood T cell repertoires in COVID-19. Study in general: Some COVID-19 samples were acute and others convalescent; all came from the United States, Italy and Spain.

Participants came from some 26 US areas, aged roughly 18 to 89 years. Researchers sorted participants into cohorts using their self-reported clinical history. The data were produced by immunoSEQ multiplex PCR, yet TCRdb's version contains in-frame clones alone and is incomplete. This sample has approximately 150,000 clones; less than 90% occur once, and the top ten carry about 8%. The sequenced sample was PBMCs or T cells enriched from blood (not recorded which). The chain links TRBV12-3 or TRBV12-4 to TRBJ2-1; D ambiguous. This TCR came from a woman aged 45-65 years who had recovered from COVID-19. This chain's CDR3 is CASSFRVHEQFF. In nucleotides, the CDR3 is TGTGCCAGCAGTTTCCGGGTCCATGAGCAGTTCTTC.